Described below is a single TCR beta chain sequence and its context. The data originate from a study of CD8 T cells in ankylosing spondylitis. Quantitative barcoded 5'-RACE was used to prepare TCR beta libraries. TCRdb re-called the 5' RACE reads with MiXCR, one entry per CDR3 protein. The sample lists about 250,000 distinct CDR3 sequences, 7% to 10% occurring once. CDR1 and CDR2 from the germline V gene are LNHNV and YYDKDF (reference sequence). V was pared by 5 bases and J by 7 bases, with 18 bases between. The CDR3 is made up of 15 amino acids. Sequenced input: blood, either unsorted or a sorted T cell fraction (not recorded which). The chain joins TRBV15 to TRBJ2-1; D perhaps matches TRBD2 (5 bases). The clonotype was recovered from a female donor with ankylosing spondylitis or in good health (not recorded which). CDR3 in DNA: TGTGCCACCAGCGGTGGACGGGATCCTGGGAATGAGCAGTTCTTC. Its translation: CATSGGRDPGNEQFF.